This TCR beta chain was sequenced in a study of CD8 T cells in ankylosing spondylitis. Looked up from germline, CDR1 is DFQATT and CDR2 is SNEGSKA (reference sequence). The CDR3 sequence is 14 residues long. The V gene lost 0 bases and the J gene lost 3 bases, with 9 bases spanning the gap. TCRdb passed the 5' RACE reads through MiXCR, listing each CDR3 protein once. This table has some 250,000 distinct CDR3 sequences, about 24% appearing once. The sample was blood, either unsorted or a sorted T cell fraction (not recorded which). The genes are TRBV20-1 and TRBJ2-1, with TRBD1 as a possible D gene (6 bases). The TCR sequence derives from a male donor with ankylosing spondylitis or in good health (not recorded which). The DNA of the CDR3 is TGCAGTGCTAGAGATAGACAGGTCTACAATGAGCAGTTCTTC. Protein sequence: CSARDRQVYNEQFF.